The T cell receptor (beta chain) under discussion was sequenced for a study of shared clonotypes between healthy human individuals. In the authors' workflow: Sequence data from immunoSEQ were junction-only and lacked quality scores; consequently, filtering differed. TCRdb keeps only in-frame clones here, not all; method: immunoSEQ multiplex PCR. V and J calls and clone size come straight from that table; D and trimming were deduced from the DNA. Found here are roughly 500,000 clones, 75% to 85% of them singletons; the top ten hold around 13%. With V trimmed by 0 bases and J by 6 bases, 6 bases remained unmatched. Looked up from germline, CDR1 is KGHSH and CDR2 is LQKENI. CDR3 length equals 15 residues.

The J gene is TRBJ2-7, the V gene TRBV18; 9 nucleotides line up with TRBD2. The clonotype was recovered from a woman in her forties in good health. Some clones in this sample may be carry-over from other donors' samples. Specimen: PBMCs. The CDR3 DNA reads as TGTGCCAGCTCACCACCGGGTAGCGGGAGAGCCGAGCAGTACTTC. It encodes CASSPPGSGRAEQYF.